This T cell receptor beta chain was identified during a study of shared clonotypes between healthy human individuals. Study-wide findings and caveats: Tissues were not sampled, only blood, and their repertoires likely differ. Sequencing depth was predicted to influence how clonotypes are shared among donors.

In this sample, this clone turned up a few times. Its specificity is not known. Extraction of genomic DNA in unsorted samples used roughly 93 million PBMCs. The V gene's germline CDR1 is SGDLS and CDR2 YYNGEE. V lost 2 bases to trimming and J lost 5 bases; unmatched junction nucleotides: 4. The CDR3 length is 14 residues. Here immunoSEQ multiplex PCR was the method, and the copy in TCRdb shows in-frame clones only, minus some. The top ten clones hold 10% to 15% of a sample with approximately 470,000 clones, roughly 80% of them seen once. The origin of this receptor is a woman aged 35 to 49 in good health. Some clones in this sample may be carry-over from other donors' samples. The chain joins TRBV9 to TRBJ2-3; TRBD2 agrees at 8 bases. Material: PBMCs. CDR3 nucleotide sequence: TGTGCCAGCAGCGTTAGCGGGAATAAAGATACGCAGTATTTT. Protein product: CASSVSGNKDTQYF.